The text below deals with one T cell receptor (beta chain). The germline CDR1 and CDR2 sequences are MNHEY and SVGAGI. V was shortened by 0 bases and J by 3 bases, with 11 bases between the two germline ends. This CDR3 has 15 amino acids. This record comes from a study of T cell changes during pregnancy in multiple sclerosis. Libraries were prepared by immunoSEQ multiplex PCR; TCRdb keeps only in-frame clonotypes and omits some of them. The sample has 39,000 or so clones, around 93% seen once. The chain links TRBV6-5 to TRBJ1-2, with a tentative D call TRBD1 (6 bases). The sample in question was CD8+ T cells from peripheral blood mononuclear cells, obtained before pregnancy. The TCR was taken from a female donor with multiple sclerosis, enrolled in a pregnancy study. The CDR3 spells CASSYSQGLYYGYTF. Here the CDR3 DNA reads TGTGCCAGCAGTTACTCGCAGGGGCTGTACTATGGCTACACCTTC.